Listed here is a single T cell receptor (beta chain). In the study's own analysis: Estimation of nucleated cell counts relied on the amplification of reference gene primers. Data came from immunoSEQ multiplex PCR; TCRdb stores just in-frame clones and leaves some out. The D gene and trimming were derived from the DNA, and the V and J assignments and clone size from that table. The data hold about 68,000 clones, with 90% observed a single time. The source of the sample is a study of blood T cell repertoires in COVID-19. Looking at the study overall: Samples representing acute and convalescent COVID-19 were sourced from the United States, Italy and Spain. Sample material is recorded as cDNA or gDNA derived from T cells, B-cell-depleted T cells, or PBMCs.

From germline, CDR1 is SNHLY and CDR2 FYNNEI. Trimming cost V 4 bases and J 0 bases; bases outside gene matches: 6. The CDR3 consists of 17 residues. The sample was peripheral blood. This clonotype was sampled from a human donor in a cohort sampled during active COVID-19. The chain recombines TRBV2 with TRBJ2-3; 11 bases agree with TRBD2. The DNA for the CDR3 is TGTGCCAGCAGTGCGTTTACTAGCGGGGGAAGCACAGATACGCAGTATTTT. It encodes CASSAFTSGGSTDTQYF.